This T cell receptor (beta chain) was captured in a study of read filtering for tumor transcriptome and immune sequencing. Overall study context: Among patients, roughly 17 were male and more than 13 female, aged roughly 47 to 90 (mean roughly 63). Study-wide results and caveats: RNA-seq captured clonotypes less deeply and reliably than IR-seq. This fraction held mixed bone marrow immune cells after CD138-negative sorting.

Molecular barcoded adaptors covering alpha/delta and beta/gamma chains were used on 400 to 450 ng RNA. Using its own MiXCR run on the reads, TCRdb lists one record per CDR3 protein. The sample lists about 50,000 distinct CDR3 sequences, 15% to 20% occurring once. The CDR3 is made up of 10 amino acids, end residues included. With respect to this clonotype: Its antigen is unidentified. This CDR3 fails to terminate in the conserved phenylalanine or tryptophan, so it likely reflects a read error. It is unclear where the CDR3 begins or ends on the DNA, so no DNA is shown, and the CDR3 is as TCRdb lists it.

The origin of this receptor is a donor at least 40 years old with multiple myeloma. The V call is TRBV12-3 or TRBV12-4, the J call TRBJ2-1. Sequenced: a population of CD138-negative cells sorted from bone marrow. The CDR3: CASSNAEQSL.